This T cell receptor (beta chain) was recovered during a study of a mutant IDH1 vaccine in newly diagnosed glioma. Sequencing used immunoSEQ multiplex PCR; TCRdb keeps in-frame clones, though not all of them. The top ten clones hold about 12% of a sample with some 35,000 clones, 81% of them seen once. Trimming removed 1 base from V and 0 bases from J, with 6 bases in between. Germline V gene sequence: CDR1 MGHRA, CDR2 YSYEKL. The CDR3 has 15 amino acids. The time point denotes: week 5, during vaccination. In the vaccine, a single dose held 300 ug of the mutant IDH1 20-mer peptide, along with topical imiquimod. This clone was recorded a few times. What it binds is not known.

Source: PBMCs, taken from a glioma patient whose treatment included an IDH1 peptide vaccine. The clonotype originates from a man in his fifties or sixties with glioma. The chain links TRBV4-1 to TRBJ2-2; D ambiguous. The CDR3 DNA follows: TGCGCCAGCAGCCAAGGTTTGGCGAACACCGGGGAGCTGTTTTTT. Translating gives CASSQGLANTGELFF.